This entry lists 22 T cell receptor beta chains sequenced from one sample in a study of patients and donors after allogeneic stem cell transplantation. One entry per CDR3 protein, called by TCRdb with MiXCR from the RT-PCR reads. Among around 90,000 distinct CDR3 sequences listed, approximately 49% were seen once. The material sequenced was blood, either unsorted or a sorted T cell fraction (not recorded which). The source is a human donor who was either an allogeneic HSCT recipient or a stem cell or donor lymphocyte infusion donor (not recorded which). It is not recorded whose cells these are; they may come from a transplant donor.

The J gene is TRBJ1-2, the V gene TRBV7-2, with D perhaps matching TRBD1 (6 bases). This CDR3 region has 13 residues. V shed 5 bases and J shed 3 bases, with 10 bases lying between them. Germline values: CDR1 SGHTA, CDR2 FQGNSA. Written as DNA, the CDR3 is TGTGCCAGCAGCCCACAGGGTTACTATGGCTACACCTTC. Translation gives CASSPQGYYGYTF.

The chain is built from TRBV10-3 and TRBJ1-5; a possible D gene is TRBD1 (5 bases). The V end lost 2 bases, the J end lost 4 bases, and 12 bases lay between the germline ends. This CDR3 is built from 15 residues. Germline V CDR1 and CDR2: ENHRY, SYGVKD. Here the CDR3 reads CAISERGNENQPQHF. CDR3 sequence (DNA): TGTGCCATCAGTGAGCGGGGGAACGAGAATCAGCCCCAGCATTTT.

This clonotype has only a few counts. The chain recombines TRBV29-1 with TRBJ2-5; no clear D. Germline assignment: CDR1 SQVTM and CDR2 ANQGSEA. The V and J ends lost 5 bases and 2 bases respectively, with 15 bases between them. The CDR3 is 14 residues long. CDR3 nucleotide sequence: TGCAGCGTTACCTCCCCGGAACAGCAAGAGACCCAGTACTTC. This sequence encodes CSVTSPEQQETQYF.

CDR3: CASSRRLAGGPYTQYF. CDR3 nucleotides: TGCGCCAGCAGCCGAAGACTAGCGGGAGGGCCTTATACGCAGTATTTT. The gene calls are TRBV4-3 and TRBJ2-3; 14 positions match TRBD2. The germline V gene has CDR1 LGHNA and CDR2 YSLEER. The CDR3 runs to 16 residues. The J segment lost 7 bases and the V segment lost 4 bases, leaving 7 bases of the junction unmatched.

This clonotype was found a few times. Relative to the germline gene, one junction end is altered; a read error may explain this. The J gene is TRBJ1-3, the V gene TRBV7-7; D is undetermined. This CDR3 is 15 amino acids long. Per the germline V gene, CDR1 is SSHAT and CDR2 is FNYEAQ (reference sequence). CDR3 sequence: CASSLAWGAGNTIYF. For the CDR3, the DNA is TGTGCTAGCAGCTTAGCTTGGGGAGCTGGAAACACCATATATTTT. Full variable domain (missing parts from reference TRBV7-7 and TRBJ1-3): GAGVSQSPRYKVTKRGQDVTLRCDPISSHATLYWYQQALGQGPEFLTYFNYEAQPDKSGLPSDRFSAERPEGSISTLTIQRTEQRDSAMYRCASSLAWGAGNTIYFGEGSWLTVV.

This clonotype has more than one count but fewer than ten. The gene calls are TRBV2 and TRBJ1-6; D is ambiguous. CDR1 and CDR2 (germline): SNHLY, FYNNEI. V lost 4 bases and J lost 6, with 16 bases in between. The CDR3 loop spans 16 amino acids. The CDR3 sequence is CASSVDPTDTNSPLHF. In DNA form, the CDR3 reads TGTGCCAGCAGTGTCGATCCGACGGATACTAATTCACCCCTCCACTTT.

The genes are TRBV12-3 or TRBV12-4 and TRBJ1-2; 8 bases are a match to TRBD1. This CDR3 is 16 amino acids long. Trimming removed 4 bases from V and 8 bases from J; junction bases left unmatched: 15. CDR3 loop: CASSWSRKTGDNGYTF. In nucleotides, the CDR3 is TGTGCCAGCAGTTGGTCAAGGAAGACAGGGGATAACGGCTACACCTTC.

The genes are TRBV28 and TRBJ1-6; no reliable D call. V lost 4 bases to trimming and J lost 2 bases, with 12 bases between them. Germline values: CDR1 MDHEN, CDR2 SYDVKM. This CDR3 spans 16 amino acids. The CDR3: CASSSPMGAYNSPLHF. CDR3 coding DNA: TGTGCCAGCAGTTCCCCAATGGGAGCCTATAATTCACCCCTCCACTTT.

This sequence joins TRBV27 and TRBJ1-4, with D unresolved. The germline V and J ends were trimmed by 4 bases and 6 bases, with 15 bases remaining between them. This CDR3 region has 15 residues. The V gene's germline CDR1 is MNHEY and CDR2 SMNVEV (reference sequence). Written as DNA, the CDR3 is TGTGCCAGCAGTTCAACAGTAGGCAAGGATGAAAAACTGTTTTTT. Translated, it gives CASSSTVGKDEKLFF. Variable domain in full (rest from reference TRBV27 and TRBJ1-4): EAQVTQNPRYLITVTGKKLTVTCSQNMNHEYMSWYRQDPGLGLRQIYYSMNVEVTDKGDVPEGYKVSRKEKRNFPLILESPSPNQTSLYFCASSSTVGKDEKLFFGSGTQLSVL.

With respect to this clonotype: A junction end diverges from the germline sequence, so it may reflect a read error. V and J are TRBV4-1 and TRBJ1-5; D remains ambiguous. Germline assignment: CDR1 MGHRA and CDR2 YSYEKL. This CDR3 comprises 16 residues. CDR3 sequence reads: CASSQEGGLSSQPQHF. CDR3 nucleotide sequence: TGCGCCAGCAGCCAAGAAGGCGGGTTGAGCAGTCAGCCCCAGCATTTT.

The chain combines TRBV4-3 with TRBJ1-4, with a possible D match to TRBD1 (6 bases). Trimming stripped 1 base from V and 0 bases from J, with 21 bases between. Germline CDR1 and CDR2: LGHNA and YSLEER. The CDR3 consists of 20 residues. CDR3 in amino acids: CASSQGHPGTPDSTNEKLFF. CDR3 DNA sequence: TGCGCCAGCAGCCAAGGCCACCCCGGGACACCTGATTCAACTAATGAAAAACTGTTTTTT.

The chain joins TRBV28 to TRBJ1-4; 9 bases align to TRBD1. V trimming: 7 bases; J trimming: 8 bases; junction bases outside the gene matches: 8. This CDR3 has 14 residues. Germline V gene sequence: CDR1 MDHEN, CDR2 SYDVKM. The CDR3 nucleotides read TGTGCCAGCACTCTCGGGACAGGGTCAGAAAAACTGTTTTTT. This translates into CASTLGTGSEKLFF.

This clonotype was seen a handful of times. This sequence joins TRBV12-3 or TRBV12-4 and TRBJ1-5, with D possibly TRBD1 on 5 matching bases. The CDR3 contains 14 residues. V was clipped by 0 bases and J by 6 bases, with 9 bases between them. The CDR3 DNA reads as TGTGCCAGCAGTTTAGCAGGGACCCGTCAGCCCCAGCATTTT. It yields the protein CASSLAGTRQPQHF.

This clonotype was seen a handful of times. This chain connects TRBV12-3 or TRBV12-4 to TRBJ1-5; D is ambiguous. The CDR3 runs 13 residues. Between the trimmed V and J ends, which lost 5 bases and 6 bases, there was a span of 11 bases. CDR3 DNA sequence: TGTGCCAGCAGTCTAACGTTCCTTCAGCCCCAGCATTTT. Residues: CASSLTFLQPQHF.

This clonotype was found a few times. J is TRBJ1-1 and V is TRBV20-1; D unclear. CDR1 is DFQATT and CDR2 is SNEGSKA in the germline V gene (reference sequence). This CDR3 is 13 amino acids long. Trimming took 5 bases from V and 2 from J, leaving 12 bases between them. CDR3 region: CSALGGINTEAFF. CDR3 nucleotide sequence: TGCAGTGCTTTGGGAGGGATTAACACTGAAGCTTTCTTT.

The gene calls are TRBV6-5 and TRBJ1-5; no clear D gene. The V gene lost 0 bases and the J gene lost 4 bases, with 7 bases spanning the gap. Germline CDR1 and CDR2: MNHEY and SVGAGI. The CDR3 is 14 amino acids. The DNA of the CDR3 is TGTGCCAGCAGTTACTCGAAAGGGAATCAGCCCCAGCATTTT. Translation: CASSYSKGNQPQHF.

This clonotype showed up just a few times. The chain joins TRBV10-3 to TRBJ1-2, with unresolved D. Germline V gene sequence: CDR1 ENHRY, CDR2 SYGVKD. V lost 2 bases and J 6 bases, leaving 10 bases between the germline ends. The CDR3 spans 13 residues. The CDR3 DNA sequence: TGTGCCATCAGTGAGACGGGAATAGATGGCTACACCTTC. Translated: CAISETGIDGYTF.

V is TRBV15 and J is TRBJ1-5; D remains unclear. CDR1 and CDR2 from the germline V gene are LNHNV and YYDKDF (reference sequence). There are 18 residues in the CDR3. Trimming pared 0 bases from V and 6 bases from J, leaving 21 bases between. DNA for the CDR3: TGTGCCACCAGCAGAGATAAAATGATGACGGGTTTAAGTCAGCCCCAGCATTTT. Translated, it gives CATSRDKMMTGLSQPQHF.

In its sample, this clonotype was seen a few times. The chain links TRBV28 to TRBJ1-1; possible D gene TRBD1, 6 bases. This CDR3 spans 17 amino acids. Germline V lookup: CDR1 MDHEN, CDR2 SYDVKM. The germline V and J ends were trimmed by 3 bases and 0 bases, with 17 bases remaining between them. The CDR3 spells CASSFEGGRALNTEAFF. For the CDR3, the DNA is TGTGCCAGCAGTTTCGAGGGGGGGAGGGCTTTGAACACTGAAGCTTTCTTT.

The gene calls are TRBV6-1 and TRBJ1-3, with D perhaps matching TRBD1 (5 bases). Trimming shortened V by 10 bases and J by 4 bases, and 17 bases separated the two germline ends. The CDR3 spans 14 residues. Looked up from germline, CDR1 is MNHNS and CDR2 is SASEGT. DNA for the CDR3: TGTGCCACCTCTTTGGGGTCAGGGGGAAACACCATATATTTT. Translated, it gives CATSLGSGGNTIYF.

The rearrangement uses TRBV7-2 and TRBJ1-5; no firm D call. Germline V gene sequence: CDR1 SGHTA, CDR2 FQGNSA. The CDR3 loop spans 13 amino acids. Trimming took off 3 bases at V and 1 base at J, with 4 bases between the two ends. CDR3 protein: CASSFYSNQPQHF. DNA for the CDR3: TGTGCCAGCAGCTTCTACAGCAATCAGCCCCAGCATTTT.

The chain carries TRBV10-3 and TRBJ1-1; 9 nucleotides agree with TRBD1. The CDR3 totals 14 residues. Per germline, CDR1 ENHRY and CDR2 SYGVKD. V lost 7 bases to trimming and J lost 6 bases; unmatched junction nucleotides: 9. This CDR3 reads CAITTDRGEAEAFF. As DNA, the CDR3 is TGTGCCATCACCACGGACAGGGGTGAAGCTGAAGCTTTCTTT.